The 3 T cell receptor beta chains given below trace back to one sample, sequenced in a study of T cell responses to AZD1222 COVID-19 vaccine. The repertoire was sequenced with immunoSEQ multiplex PCR; TCRdb's copy has only in-frame clones and lacks some. The sample holds more than 140,000 clones; roughly 93% are singletons and the top ten take more than 0.7%. Sequences were derived from peripheral blood, sampled on day 0 of MenACWY control vaccination. The receptor set was obtained from an adult in good health.

This clone was observed once. The rearrangement joins TRBV6-2 or TRBV6-3 to TRBJ1-2; D remains ambiguous. Germline V gene sequence: CDR1 MNHEY, CDR2 SVGEGT. The CDR3 sequence is 14 residues long. Trimming took off 2 bases at V and 0 bases at J, with 7 bases between the two ends. The CDR3 DNA follows: TGTGCCAGCAGTTACGGCAGCTCTAACTATGGCTACACCTTC. It encodes CASSYGSSNYGYTF.

The rearrangement links TRBV15 to TRBJ1-5; D gene ambiguous. With 1 base removed from V and 5 bases from J, the gap between germline ends came to 9 bases. Looked up from germline, CDR1 is LNHNV and CDR2 is YYDKDF (reference sequence). The CDR3 consists of 14 residues. CDR3 DNA: TGTGCCACCAGCAGAGGAGGGAGGGATCAGCCCCAGCATTTT. Translating gives CATSRGGRDQPQHF.

The gene calls are TRBV7-2 and TRBJ2-3; 16 nucleotides align to TRBD2. This CDR3 region has 19 residues. Trimming removed 5 bases from V and 4 bases from J; junction bases left unmatched: 12. Germline assignment: CDR1 SGHTA and CDR2 FQGNSA. Here the CDR3 reads CASSPLPGLAGGPSDTQYF. CDR3 bases: TGTGCCAGCAGCCCTCTACCGGGACTAGCGGGGGGGCCGTCAGATACGCAGTATTTT.